Each of the 11 T cell receptor beta chains below was sequenced from the same sample in a study of neurological immune-mediated disorders. TCRdb re-called the 5' RACE reads with MiXCR, one entry per CDR3 protein. The sample has more than 10,000 distinct CDR3 sequences; approximately 22% are singletons. The sample taken for sequencing was CD8+ T cells from blood. The source is a woman aged 40 to 50 with multiple sclerosis.

This clonotype was counted many times. The chain has TRBV20-1 and TRBJ2-1, with D uncertain. The CDR3 spans 14 residues. Germline V gives CDR1 DFQATT, CDR2 SNEGSKA (reference sequence). Trimming cost V 6 bases and J 3 bases, with 15 bases left between them. The CDR3 here is CSAPPAPDYNEQFF. The CDR3 DNA follows: TGCAGTGCCCCCCCGGCACCAGACTACAATGAGCAGTTCTTC.

This clonotype came up many times. The chain employs TRBV29-1 and TRBJ1-3; D call uncertain. This CDR3 is 11 amino acids long. CDR1 and CDR2 from the germline V gene are SQVTM and ANQGSEA. V shed 3 bases and J shed 2 bases, with 2 bases lying between them. CDR3 sequence: CSVEAGNTIYF. The CDR3 nucleotides are TGCAGCGTTGAGGCTGGAAACACCATATATTTT.

In this sample, this clonotype turned up a few times. The chain couples TRBV5-6 to TRBJ1-1; D unresolved. The CDR3 is 15 amino acids. The germline gives CDR1 SGHDT, CDR2 YYEEEE. Trimming stripped 0 bases from V and 0 bases from J, with 9 bases between. CDR3 in DNA: TGTGCCAGCAGCTTGGATCGACGGCTGAACACTGAAGCTTTCTTT. Protein: CASSLDRRLNTEAFF.

The rearrangement joins TRBV9 to TRBJ1-4; D gene uncertain. CDR3 length equals 13 residues. V lost 2 bases, J lost 5 bases, and 7 bases lay in between. Germline CDR1 reads SGDLS; CDR2 reads YYNGEE. The CDR3 reads CASSVSPNEKLFF. The CDR3 DNA follows: TGTGCCAGCAGCGTTTCTCCGAATGAAAAACTGTTTTTT.

This clonotype was seen ten or more times. J is TRBJ2-7 and V is TRBV10-2; a possible D gene is TRBD2 (5 bases). CDR1 is WSHSY and CDR2 is SAAADI in the germline V gene. The CDR3 has 11 amino acids. Between the trimmed V and J ends, which lost 6 bases and 6 bases, there was a span of 9 bases. CDR3 nucleotide sequence: TGCGCCAGCAGCCAGGACTCCGAGCAGTACTTC. It codes for CASSQDSEQYF.

In its sample, this clonotype was seen many times. The V call is TRBV29-1, the J call TRBJ2-1; tentatively, D is TRBD1 (5 bases). Trimming took off 5 bases at V and 9 bases at J, with 11 bases between the two ends. The CDR3 extends over 11 amino acids. The germline gives CDR1 SQVTM, CDR2 ANQGSEA. The DNA of the CDR3 is TGCAGCGTTCTCAGGGTTAGTGAGCAGTTCTTC. This encodes CSVLRVSEQFF.

By share, this clonotype ranks as medium-sized. The chain links TRBV4-1 to TRBJ2-1; 9 bases match TRBD1. V lost 4 bases, J lost 4 bases, and 2 bases stayed unmatched. The CDR3 totals 14 residues. Germline values: CDR1 MGHRA, CDR2 YSYEKL. CDR3 sequence: CASSPGTGYNEQFF. The CDR3 DNA reads as TGCGCCAGCAGCCCTGGGACAGGGTACAATGAGCAGTTCTTC.

The chain carries TRBV28 and TRBJ2-1, with no clear D. The CDR3 is made up of 14 amino acids. Germline CDR1 and CDR2: MDHEN and SYDVKM. The V end was cut by 3 bases, the J end by 8 bases, with 14 bases between. The CDR3 is CASSLLRGGDEQFF. The CDR3, as DNA: TGTGCCAGCAGTTTGTTGAGAGGCGGAGATGAGCAGTTCTTC.

The table lists this clonotype with a few counts. This chain uses TRBV6-5 with TRBJ2-2; weak D call: TRBD1 (6 bases). V was pared by 5 bases and J by 2 bases, with 12 bases between. CDR3 length: 15 amino acids. Per the germline V gene, CDR1 is MNHEY and CDR2 is SVGAGI. The CDR3 DNA reads TGTGCCAGCAGTCCCCGGGACACCAACACCGGGGAGCTGTTTTTT. This gives the protein CASSPRDTNTGELFF.

By sample share, this clonotype is medium-sized. This rearrangement joins TRBV7-9 to TRBJ2-1; tentatively, D is TRBD1 (5 bases). CDR1 is SEHNR and CDR2 is FQNEAQ in the germline V gene (reference sequence). There are 12 residues in the CDR3. Deletions cut 3 bases from V and 7 bases from J, with 7 bases between. The CDR3 protein is CASSFQGNEQFF. The CDR3 coding sequence is TGTGCCAGCAGCTTCCAGGGAAATGAGCAGTTCTTC. The full variable domain, with the rest looked up from reference TRBV7-9 and TRBJ2-1, is DTGVSQNPRHKITKRGQNVTFRCDPISEHNRLYWYRQTLGQGPEFLTYFQNEAQLEKSRLLSDRFSAERPKGSFSTLEIQRTEQGDSAMYLCASSFQGNEQFFGPGTRLTVL.

This clonotype ranks as medium-sized. J is TRBJ2-1 and V is TRBV15; no clear D gene. CDR1 is LNHNV, CDR2 YYDKDF, per germline (reference sequence). The CDR3 length is 12 residues. V dropped 1 base and J dropped 9 bases, with 7 bases sitting between them. The CDR3 DNA is TGTGCCACCAGCAGAGGAGGCGGTGAGCAGTTCTTC. Its translation: CATSRGGGEQFF.